This T cell receptor beta chain was identified in a study of cytomegalovirus exposure and HLA in healthy donors. Study-level findings and limits: HLA alleles showed associations with fewer than 20,000 TCR beta sequences in a later analysis, at a 0.05 false discovery rate.

The PCR contained 60 Vbeta and 13 Jbeta primers. The protocol was immunoSEQ multiplex PCR, while the TCRdb copy is restricted to in-frame clones and leaves out a portion. The data hold 150,000 to 200,000 clones, with about 75% observed a single time. This clone has just a few counts. The target antigen is unknown. V gave up 3 bases and J gave up 0 bases, with 12 bases separating them. The CDR3 has 15 amino acids. Germline V gene lookup returns CDR1 MNHNS and CDR2 SASEGT. This TCR was sampled from a man aged 18 to 35 in good health and CMV-seropositive. The chain carries TRBV6-1 and TRBJ2-7; weak D call: TRBD1 (5 bases). The source material was PBMCs. In DNA form, the CDR3 reads TGTGCCAGCAGTGAGACCCATGACAGCTCCTACGAGCAGTACGTC. Translation: CASSETHDSSYEQYV.